This TCR beta chain was sequenced for a study of tumor-infiltrating lymphocytes in primary liver carcinoma. Turning to the study itself: The study included patients who were men and women aged 30 to 69 years.

CDR1 is SQVTM and CDR2 is ANQGSEA in the germline V gene. The CDR3 sequence is 14 residues long. Worth noting for this clonotype: A read error may explain this, as a much larger clone is one base away.

Total RNA amounting to about 520 ng was the source from which TCR beta cDNA was made with a constant-region primer. A slightly modified ARM-PCR protocol with three nested multiplex PCR rounds produced these TCR beta libraries. Two initial PCR rounds of around 10 cycles each paired TRBV1-TRBV30 forward primers with a C-beta reverse primer. Each CDR3 protein gets one entry after TCRdb re-called the multiplex PCR reads with MiXCR. The repertoire holds approximately 310,000 distinct CDR3 sequences, with less than 75% as singletons. Germline DNA was also extracted, with blood RNA taken from unsorted whole blood. No patient had received treatment, and all had chronic HBV infection.

This clonotype was sampled from a man aged 35 to 55 with primary liver carcinoma and hepatitis B virus infection. Sequencing input: peripheral blood. The chain employs TRBV29-1 and TRBJ2-1; TRBD1 aligns across 7 bases. The chain's CDR3 is CSVEDPGGYNEHFF. CDR3 coding DNA: TGCAGCGTTGAAGACCCAGGGGGATACAATGAGCACTTCTTC.